Detailed here is one T cell receptor (beta chain). This specimen belongs to a study of blood T cell repertoires in COVID-19. Study summary: The samples span acute and convalescent COVID-19 from the United States, Italy and Spain. From T cells, B-cell-depleted T cells, or PBMCs came the material, which was cDNA or gDNA.

Enrolled through a virtual design, the participants were between 18 and 89 years of age and came from under 25 US areas. Researchers sorted participants into cohorts using their self-reported clinical history. The CDR3 is 12 residues long. V was trimmed by 6 bases and J by 9 bases, leaving 12 bases between them. Some clones are missing from TCRdb's copy, which holds only in-frame ones; the method was immunoSEQ multiplex PCR. Of some 340,000 clones in the sample, around 87% are singletons; the top ten hold about 5.4%. The sequenced sample was PBMCs or T cells enriched from blood (not recorded which). The TCR sequence derives from a woman in her twenties or thirties who had recovered from COVID-19. This chain uses TRBV12-3 or TRBV12-4 with TRBJ2-1; tentative D call: TRBD2 (5 bases). CDR3 DNA: TGTGCCAGCAGCTGGCGAGGGCTTGAGCAGTTCTTC. Its protein product is CASSWRGLEQFF.